One sample yielded the 16 T cell receptor beta chains listed below, sequenced in a study of shared clonotypes between healthy human individuals. CD45RO-negative CD8 cells positively selected for CCR7 made up the naive population, which excluded terminally differentiated effector memory CD45RA+ cells. Method: immunoSEQ multiplex PCR; TCRdb's copy keeps in-frame clones and lacks some. The sample contains about 2 million clones, approximately 95% of which appear only once. Sequenced sample: naive CD8+ T cells sorted from blood. These TCRs come from a young man in good health.

The chain couples TRBV9 to TRBJ2-5; TRBD1 might be the D (6 bases). Germline-derived CDR1 and CDR2 are SGDLS and YYNGEE. The length of the CDR3 is 14 residues. V gave up 3 bases and J gave up 2 bases, with 11 bases separating them. The chain's CDR3 is CASSAGQYQETQYF. CDR3 DNA sequence: TGTGCCAGCAGCGCCGGACAGTATCAAGAGACCCAGTACTTC.

This sequence joins TRBV28 and TRBJ2-7; perhaps TRBD2 as D (5 bases). This CDR3 has 19 residues. Per germline, CDR1 MDHEN and CDR2 SYDVKM. V lost 6 bases and J lost 0, with 27 bases in between. The DNA of the CDR3 is TGTGCCAGCAGCCACCGAGGGATTTGGAACCCTATAAGCTCCTACGAGCAGTACTTC. Translation gives CASSHRGIWNPISSYEQYF.

Regarding this clone: The same CDR3 is also encoded by other DNA sequences in this sample. The J gene is TRBJ1-1, the V gene TRBV29-1; tentative D call: TRBD1 (5 bases). CDR1 and CDR2 (germline): SQVTM, ANQGSEA. Trimming stripped 1 base from V and 3 bases from J, with 9 bases between. This CDR3 comprises 13 residues. The CDR3 coding sequence is TGCAGCGTTGAAGGGGGGGTGGACACTGAAGCTTTCTTT. It is translated as CSVEGGVDTEAFF.

The chain joins TRBV28 to TRBJ2-1, with D unresolved. CDR3 length equals 15 residues. The ends were cut back, 7 bases at V and 0 bases at J, with 13 bases in the middle. Germline assignment: CDR1 MDHEN and CDR2 SYDVKM. CDR3 protein: CASTKTVDSYNEQFF. The CDR3 nucleotides read TGTGCCAGCACCAAAACAGTGGACTCCTACAATGAGCAGTTCTTC.

The rearrangement links TRBV6-5 to TRBJ2-3, with TRBD2 matching over 7 bases. Trimming removed 2 bases from V and 3 bases from J; junction bases left unmatched: 5. The length of the CDR3 is 15 residues. The germline gives CDR1 MNHEY, CDR2 SVGAGI. The CDR3: CASSYLAETTDTQYF. CDR3 DNA: TGTGCCAGCAGTTACCTAGCGGAGACTACAGATACGCAGTATTTT.

This clone appeared a few times. The chain employs TRBV5-1 and TRBJ1-6, with TRBD1 as a possible D gene (5 bases). The CDR3 consists of 13 residues. The germline CDR1 and CDR2 sequences are SGHRS and YFSETQ. V lost 1 base and J 8 bases, leaving 7 bases between the germline ends. CDR3 residues: CASSLWGDSPLHF. The CDR3 DNA reads as TGCGCCAGCAGCTTGTGGGGGGATTCACCCCTCCACTTT.

The chain uses TRBV19 and TRBJ1-3; a weak D match, TRBD1 (6 bases). The V gene's germline CDR1 is LNHDA and CDR2 SQIVND (reference sequence). The CDR3 is 13 amino acids. Trimming removed 7 bases at V and 3 bases at J, with 10 bases between. CDR3 sequence: CASKARGGNTIYF. The CDR3 bases are TGTGCCAGTAAGGCCAGGGGTGGAAACACCATATATTTT.

In nucleotides, the CDR3 is TGTGCTAGTGGCCCAGGACAGAGCAATGAGCAGTTCTTC. It yields the protein CASGPGQSNEQFF. The genes are TRBV12-5 and TRBJ2-1; the D gene is possibly TRBD1 (6 bases). CDR1 LGHNT and CDR2 FRNRAP come from the germline V gene. Trimming pared 6 bases from V and 6 bases from J, leaving 12 bases between. This CDR3 region has 13 residues.

The chain joins TRBV7-9 to TRBJ2-7, with 9 bases that match TRBD2. CDR1 SEHNR and CDR2 FQNEAQ come from the germline V gene (reference sequence). Germline trimming cut 1 base from V and 5 bases from J; bases unmatched to any gene: 3. The CDR3 is made up of 14 amino acids. CDR3: CASSLVAGVDEQYF. The CDR3 coding sequence is TGTGCCAGCAGCTTAGTAGCGGGAGTCGACGAGCAGTACTTC.

The chain uses TRBV5-1 and TRBJ1-2; D may be TRBD1 (5 bases). V was cut by 2 bases and J by 6 bases, with 14 bases left in between. This CDR3 region has 14 residues. Germline V gives CDR1 SGHRS, CDR2 YFSETQ. The CDR3 here is CASSFLLTGDGYTF. In nucleotides, the CDR3 is TGCGCCAGCAGCTTTCTTCTGACGGGGGATGGCTACACCTTC.

This clone showed up just once. The sample holds other DNA sequences that translate to the same CDR3. The V gene is TRBV9, the J gene TRBJ1-1, with D uncertain. Trimming took off 3 bases at V and 2 bases at J, with 5 bases between the two ends. The CDR3 runs 12 residues. Per the germline V gene, CDR1 is SGDLS and CDR2 is YYNGEE. The CDR3 sequence is CASSAGNTEAFF. CDR3 bases: TGTGCCAGCAGCGCAGGAAACACTGAAGCTTTCTTT.

V gene TRBV2 combines with J gene TRBJ1-1, with D possibly TRBD1 on 5 matching bases. This CDR3 is 16 amino acids long. The germline CDR1 and CDR2 sequences are SNHLY and FYNNEI. Trimming left V 1 base short and J 1 base short, with 13 bases between. CDR3 in amino acids: CASSEVRGGSNTEAFF. The CDR3 nucleotides read TGTGCCAGCAGTGAAGTTCGGGGGGGTTCGAACACTGAAGCTTTCTTT.

The chain carries TRBV25-1 and TRBJ1-1, with D unresolved. CDR1 is MGHDK and CDR2 is SYGVNS in the germline V gene. The length of the CDR3 is 15 residues. V gave up 1 base and J gave up 3 bases, with 12 bases separating them. The CDR3 DNA follows: TGTGCCAGCAGTGAATCGGCAGGAAGGGACACTGAAGCTTTCTTT. This sequence encodes CASSESAGRDTEAFF.

This sequence joins TRBV5-8 and TRBJ2-7, with TRBD2 identical over 7 bases. V lost 1 base, J lost 6 bases, and 4 bases stayed unmatched. The germline gives CDR1 SGHTS, CDR2 YDEGEE. CDR3 length: 13 residues. CDR3 nucleotides: TGTGCCAGCAGCTTGACTAGCGTGTTCGAGCAGTACTTC. Translated, it gives CASSLTSVFEQYF.

The chain is built from TRBV30 and TRBJ2-3; tentatively, D is TRBD2 (6 bases). CDR3 length: 12 amino acids. V was shortened by 8 bases and J by 8 bases, with 17 bases between the two germline ends. Looked up from germline, CDR1 is GTSNPN and CDR2 is SVGIG (reference sequence). The CDR3 DNA reads TGTGCCGCCGATGGGCAGGGAGGTACGCAGTATTTT. Residues: CAADGQGGTQYF.

The chain combines TRBV19 with TRBJ2-6; D gene unclear. Germline V lookup: CDR1 LNHDA, CDR2 SQIVND (reference sequence). The CDR3 has 14 residues. Trimming stripped 6 bases from V and 0 bases from J, with 6 bases between. Written as DNA, the CDR3 is TGTGCCAGTAGGAGGAACTCTGGGGCCAACGTCCTGACTTTC. Translated: CASRRNSGANVLTF.